The clone carrying this TCR beta chain was detected once. Its antigen remains unidentified. This sample stems from a study of shared clonotypes between healthy human individuals. Across the whole study: Per-donor plates numbered three CD4 naive, three CD4 memory, two CD8 naive and one CD8 memory.

TCRdb's table, derived via immunoSEQ multiplex PCR, lists solely in-frame clones and lacks some. Among about 2 million clones listed, roughly 95% were seen once. The naive CD8 population came from CD45RO-negative cells selected for CCR7, without terminally differentiated effector memory CD45RA+ cells. Study-wide findings and caveats: As a rule, naive subsets had a larger estimated richness than memory subsets.

This TCR derives from a young man in good health. Sequenced: naive CD8+ T cells sorted from blood.

The CDR3 nucleotides are TGTGCCAGCAGCGATCAGGGAGACAGGGCTGAAGCTTTCTTT. The encoded protein is CASSDQGDRAEAFF. The chain is built from TRBV7-9 and TRBJ1-1, with TRBD1 matching 7 bases. V lost 5 bases to trimming and J lost 6 bases; unmatched junction nucleotides: 9. The CDR3 length is 14 residues. Germline V gene lookup returns CDR1 SEHNR and CDR2 FQNEAQ (reference sequence). Variable domain in full (rest from reference TRBV7-9 and TRBJ1-1): DTGVSQNPRHKITKRGQNVTFRCDPISEHNRLYWYRQTLGQGPEFLTYFQNEAQLEKSRLLSDRFSAERPKGSFSTLEIQRTEQGDSAMYLCASSDQGDRAEAFFGQGTRLTVV.